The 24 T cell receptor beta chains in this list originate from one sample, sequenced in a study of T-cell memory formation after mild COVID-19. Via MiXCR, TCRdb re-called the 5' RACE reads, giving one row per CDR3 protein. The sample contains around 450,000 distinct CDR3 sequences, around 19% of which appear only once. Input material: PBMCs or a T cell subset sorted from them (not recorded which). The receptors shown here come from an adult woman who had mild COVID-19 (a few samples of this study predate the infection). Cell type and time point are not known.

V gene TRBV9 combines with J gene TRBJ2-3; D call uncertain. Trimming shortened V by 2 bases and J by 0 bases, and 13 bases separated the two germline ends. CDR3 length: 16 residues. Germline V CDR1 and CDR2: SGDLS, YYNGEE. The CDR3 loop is CASSVSRQSSTDTQYF. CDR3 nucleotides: TGTGCCAGCAGCGTGAGTAGGCAGTCTAGCACAGATACGCAGTATTTT. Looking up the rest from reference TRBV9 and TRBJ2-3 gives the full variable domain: DSGVTQTPKHLITATGQRVTLRCSPRSGDLSVYWYQQSLDQGLQFLIQYYNGEERAKGNILERFSAQQFPDLHSELNLSSLELGDSALYFCASSVSRQSSTDTQYFGPGTRLTVL.

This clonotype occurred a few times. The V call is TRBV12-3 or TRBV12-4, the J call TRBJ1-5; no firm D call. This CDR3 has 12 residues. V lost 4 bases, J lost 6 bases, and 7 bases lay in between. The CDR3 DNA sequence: TGTGCCAGCAGTTCGGTCCCTCAGCCCCAGCATTTT. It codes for CASSSVPQPQHF.

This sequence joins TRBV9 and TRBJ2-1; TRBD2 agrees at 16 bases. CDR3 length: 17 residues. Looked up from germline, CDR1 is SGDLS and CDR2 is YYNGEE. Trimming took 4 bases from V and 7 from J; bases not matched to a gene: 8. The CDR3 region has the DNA TGTGCCAGCAGCCCTCTCGGGACTAGCGGGAGGGGGAATGAGCAGTTCTTC. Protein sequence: CASSPLGTSGRGNEQFF.

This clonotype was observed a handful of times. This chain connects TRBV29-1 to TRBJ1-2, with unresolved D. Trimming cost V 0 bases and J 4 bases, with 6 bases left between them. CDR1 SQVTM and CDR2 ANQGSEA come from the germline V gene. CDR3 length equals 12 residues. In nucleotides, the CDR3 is TGCAGCGTTGAAGACAGCTCCTATGGCTACACCTTC. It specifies CSVEDSSYGYTF. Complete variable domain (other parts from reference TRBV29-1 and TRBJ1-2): SAVISQKPSRDICQRGTSLTIQCQVDSQVTMMFWYRQQPGQSLTLIATANQGSEATYESGFVIDKFPISRPNLTFSTLTVSNMSPEDSSIYLCSVEDSSYGYTFGSGTRLTVV.

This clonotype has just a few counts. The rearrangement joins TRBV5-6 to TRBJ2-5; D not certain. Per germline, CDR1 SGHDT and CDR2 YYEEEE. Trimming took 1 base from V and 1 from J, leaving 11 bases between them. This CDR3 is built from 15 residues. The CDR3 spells CASSLFSVSQETQYF. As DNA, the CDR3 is TGTGCCAGCAGCTTGTTTAGTGTCAGCCAAGAGACCCAGTACTTC.

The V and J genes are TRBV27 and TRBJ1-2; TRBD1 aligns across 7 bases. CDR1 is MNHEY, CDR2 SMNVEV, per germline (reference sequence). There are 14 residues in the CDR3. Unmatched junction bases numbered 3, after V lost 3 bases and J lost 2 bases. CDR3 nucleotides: TGTGCCAGCAGTTTCGGAGGGGGCAACTATGGCTACACCTTC. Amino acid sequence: CASSFGGGNYGYTF.

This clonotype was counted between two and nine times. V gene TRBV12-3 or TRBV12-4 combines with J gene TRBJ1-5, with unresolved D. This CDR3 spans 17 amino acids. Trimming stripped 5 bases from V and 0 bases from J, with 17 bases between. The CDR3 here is CASSPHRLGISNQPQHF. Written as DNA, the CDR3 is TGTGCCAGCAGTCCCCACCGCTTGGGTATTAGCAATCAGCCCCAGCATTTT.

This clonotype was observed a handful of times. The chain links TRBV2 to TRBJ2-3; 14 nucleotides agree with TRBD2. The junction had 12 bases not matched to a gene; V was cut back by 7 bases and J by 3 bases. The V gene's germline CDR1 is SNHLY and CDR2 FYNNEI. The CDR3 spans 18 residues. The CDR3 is CASTETRTSGGFTDTQYF. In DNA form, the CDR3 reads TGTGCCAGCACCGAGACTAGGACTAGCGGGGGGTTTACAGATACGCAGTATTTT.

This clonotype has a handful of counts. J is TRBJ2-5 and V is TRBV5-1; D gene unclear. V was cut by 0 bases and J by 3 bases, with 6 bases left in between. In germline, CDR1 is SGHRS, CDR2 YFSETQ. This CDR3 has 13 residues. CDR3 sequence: CASSLGPEETQYF. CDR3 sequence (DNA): TGCGCCAGCAGCTTGGGACCTGAAGAGACCCAGTACTTC.

CDR3 amino acids: CASSLGEGTDYGYTF. Written as DNA, the CDR3 is TGTGCCAGCAGTTTAGGGGAGGGTACAGACTATGGCTACACCTTC. The chain carries TRBV12-3 or TRBV12-4 and TRBJ1-2; no clear D gene. CDR3 length: 15 amino acids. V was clipped by 1 base and J by 3 bases, with 12 bases between them.

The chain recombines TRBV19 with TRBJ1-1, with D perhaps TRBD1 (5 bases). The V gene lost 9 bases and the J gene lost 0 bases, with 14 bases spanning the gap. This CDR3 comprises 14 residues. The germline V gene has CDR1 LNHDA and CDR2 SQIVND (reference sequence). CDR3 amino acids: CASLGGEMNTEAFF. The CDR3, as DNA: TGTGCCAGCCTCGGGGGGGAAATGAACACTGAAGCTTTCTTT.

CDR3 DNA: TGTGCCACCAGTGTAGCAGCAGCGGATACGCAGTATTTT. Residues: CATSVAAADTQYF. The chain uses TRBV24-1 and TRBJ2-3; D unclear. Between the trimmed V and J ends, which lost 5 bases and 6 bases, there was a span of 11 bases. The CDR3 loop spans 13 amino acids. Germline V gives CDR1 KGHDR, CDR2 SFDVKD.

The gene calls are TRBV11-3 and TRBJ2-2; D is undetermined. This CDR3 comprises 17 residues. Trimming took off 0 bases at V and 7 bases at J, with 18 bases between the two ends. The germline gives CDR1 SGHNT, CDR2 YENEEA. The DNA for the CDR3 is TGTGCCAGCAGCTTAGATCCTCACGGGTATGGGGTCGGGGAGCTGTTTTTT. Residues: CASSLDPHGYGVGELFF.

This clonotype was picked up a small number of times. Here the CDR3 DNA reads TGTGCCAGCAGCCCCCCCCCAGGTCCCGCAGATACGCAGTATTTT. Its protein product is CASSPPPGPADTQYF. The chain links TRBV7-8 to TRBJ2-3; D gene uncertain. Trimming pared 5 bases from V and 4 bases from J, leaving 16 bases between. CDR3 length: 15 residues. Germline V gene data show CDR1 as SGHVS and CDR2 as FQNEAQ.

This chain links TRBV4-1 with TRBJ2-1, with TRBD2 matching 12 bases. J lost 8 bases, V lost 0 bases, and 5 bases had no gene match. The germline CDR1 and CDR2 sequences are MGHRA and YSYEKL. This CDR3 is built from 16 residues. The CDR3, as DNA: TGCGCCAGCAGCCAAGATAGGCTAGCGGGGGGGGATGAGCAGTTCTTC. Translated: CASSQDRLAGGDEQFF.

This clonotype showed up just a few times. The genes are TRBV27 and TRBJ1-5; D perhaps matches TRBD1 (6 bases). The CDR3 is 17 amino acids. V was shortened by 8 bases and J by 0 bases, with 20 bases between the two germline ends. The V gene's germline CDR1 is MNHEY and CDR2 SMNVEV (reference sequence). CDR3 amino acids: CASATLGAGYSNQPQHF. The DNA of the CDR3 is TGTGCCAGCGCCACTCTGGGGGCAGGGTATAGCAATCAGCCCCAGCATTTT.

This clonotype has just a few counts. CDR3 sequence (DNA): TGCAGCGTCGGCCAAGCAGGGGGCGCGACCGGGGAGCTGTTTTTT. Encoded protein: CSVGQAGGATGELFF. This chain connects TRBV29-1 to TRBJ2-2; 8 bases fit TRBD1. Germline CDR1 is SQVTM and CDR2 is ANQGSEA. Trimming at V came to 6 bases and at J to 5 bases, leaving 11 bases not matched to a gene. This CDR3 contains 15 residues.

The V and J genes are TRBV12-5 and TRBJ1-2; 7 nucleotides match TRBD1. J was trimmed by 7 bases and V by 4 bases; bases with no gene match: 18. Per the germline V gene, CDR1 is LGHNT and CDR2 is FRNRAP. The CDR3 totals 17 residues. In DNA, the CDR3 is TGTGCTAGTGGTTCTGGCACAGGGACAGACTATGGCTTTGGCTACACCTTC. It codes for CASGSGTGTDYGFGYTF. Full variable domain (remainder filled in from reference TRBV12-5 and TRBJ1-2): DARVTQTPRHKVTEMGQEVTMRCQPILGHNTVFWYRQTMMQGLELLAYFRNRAPLDDSGMPKDRFSAEMPDATLATLKIQPSEPRDSAVYFCASGSGTGTDYGFGYTFGSGTRLTVV.

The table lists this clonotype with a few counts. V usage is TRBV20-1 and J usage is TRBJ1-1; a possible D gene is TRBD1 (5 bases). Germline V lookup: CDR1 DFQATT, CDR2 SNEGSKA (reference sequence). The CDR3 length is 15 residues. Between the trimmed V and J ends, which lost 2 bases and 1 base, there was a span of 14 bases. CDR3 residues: CSARKPGRKNTEAFF. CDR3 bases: TGCAGTGCTAGAAAGCCGGGACGGAAGAACACTGAAGCTTTCTTT.

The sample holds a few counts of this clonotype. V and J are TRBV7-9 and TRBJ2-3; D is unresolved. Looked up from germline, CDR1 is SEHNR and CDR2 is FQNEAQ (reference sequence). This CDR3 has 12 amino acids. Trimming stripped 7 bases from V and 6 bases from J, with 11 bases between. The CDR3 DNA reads TGTGCCAGCAACACGTGGGTTGATACGCAGTATTTT. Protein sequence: CASNTWVDTQYF.

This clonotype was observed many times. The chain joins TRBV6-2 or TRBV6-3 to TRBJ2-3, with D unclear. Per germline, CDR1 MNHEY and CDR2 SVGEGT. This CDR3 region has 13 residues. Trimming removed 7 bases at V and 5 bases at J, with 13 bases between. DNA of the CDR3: TGTGCCAGCACTCACACAAGTGAAGATACGCAGTATTTT. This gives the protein CASTHTSEDTQYF.

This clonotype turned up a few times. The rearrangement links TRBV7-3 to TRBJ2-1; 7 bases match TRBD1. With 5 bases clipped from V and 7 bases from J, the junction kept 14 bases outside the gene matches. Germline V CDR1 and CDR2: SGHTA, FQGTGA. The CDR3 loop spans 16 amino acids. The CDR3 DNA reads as TGTGCCAGCAGCCTTCTCCGGGACAGTGCATGGAATGAGCAGTTCTTC. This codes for CASSLLRDSAWNEQFF.

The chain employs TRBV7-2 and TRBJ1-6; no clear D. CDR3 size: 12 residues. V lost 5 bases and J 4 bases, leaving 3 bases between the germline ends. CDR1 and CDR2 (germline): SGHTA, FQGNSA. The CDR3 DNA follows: TGTGCCAGCAGCACGTATAATTCACCCCTCCACTTT. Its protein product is CASSTYNSPLHF.

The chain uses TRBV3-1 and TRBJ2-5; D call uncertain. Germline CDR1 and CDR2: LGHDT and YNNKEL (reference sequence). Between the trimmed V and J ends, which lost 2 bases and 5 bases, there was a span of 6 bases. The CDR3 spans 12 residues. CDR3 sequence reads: CASSQFSETQYF. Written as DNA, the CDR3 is TGTGCCAGCAGCCAATTTTCTGAGACCCAGTACTTC.